This entry lists 13 T cell receptor beta chains sequenced from one sample in a study of OX40 agonist ivuxolimab in advanced cancers. This table comes from immunoSEQ multiplex PCR, and its TCRdb copy is limited to in-frame clones, with some not included. Of approximately 58,000 clones in the sample, around 79% were seen once. The sample in question was CD4+ or CD8+ T cells sorted from blood, obtained in a trial of the OX40 agonist ivuxolimab. These receptors were collected from an adult with an advanced solid tumor such as melanoma, head and neck, liver or kidney cancer.

The chain combines TRBV28 with TRBJ2-7; D is perhaps TRBD1 (6 bases). Looked up from germline, CDR1 is MDHEN and CDR2 is SYDVKM. The CDR3 is 14 amino acids. With 8 bases removed from V and 3 bases from J, the gap between germline ends came to 17 bases. The CDR3 is CASRAQGLVYEQYF. CDR3 nucleotide sequence: TGTGCCAGCCGCGCCCAGGGGTTGGTCTACGAGCAGTACTTC. The entire variable domain, with the rest obtained from reference TRBV28 and TRBJ2-7, is as follows: DVKVTQSSRYLVKRTGEKVFLECVQDMDHENMFWYRQDPGLGLRLIYFSYDVKMKEKGDIPEGYSVSREKKERFSLILESASTNQTSMYLCASRAQGLVYEQYFGPGTRLTVT.

This sequence joins TRBV19 and TRBJ1-3; D ambiguous. The CDR3 spans 15 residues. CDR1 and CDR2 from the germline V gene are LNHDA and SQIVND (reference sequence). Trimming pared 3 bases from V and 0 bases from J, leaving 9 bases between. In DNA form, the CDR3 reads TGTGCCAGTAGTATCCCCACACGCTCTGGAAACACCATATATTTT. Its protein product is CASSIPTRSGNTIYF.

V gene TRBV6-5 combines with J gene TRBJ1-2; D is undetermined. The germline V gene encodes CDR1 MNHEY and CDR2 SVGAGI. The V end was cut by 0 bases, the J end by 0 bases, with 8 bases between. This CDR3 contains 15 residues. The CDR3 DNA follows: TGTGCCAGCAGTTACTCCGGCAGAACTAACTATGGCTACACCTTC. The encoded protein is CASSYSGRTNYGYTF.

This clone was picked up a small number of times. The chain has TRBV9 and TRBJ2-2; no definite D call. The CDR3 extends over 15 amino acids. Germline CDR1 is SGDLS and CDR2 is YYNGEE. Trimming shortened V by 3 bases and J by 1 base, and 10 bases separated the two germline ends. CDR3 DNA: TGTGCCAGCAGCGCCCCAGGAGTGAACACCGGGGAGCTGTTTTTT. Its translation: CASSAPGVNTGELFF.

This clone was picked up a small number of times. The CDR3 region has the DNA TGCGCCAGCAGCTTGGGGACAGGCCCCTTCGAGCAGTACTTC. It encodes CASSLGTGPFEQYF. The V call is TRBV5-1, the J call TRBJ2-7, with 7 bases matching TRBD1. The V gene's germline CDR1 is SGHRS and CDR2 YFSETQ. V shed 0 bases and J 6 bases; nucleotides not matched to a gene: 6. This CDR3 has 14 residues. The variable domain in full, with the rest retrieved from reference TRBV5-1 and TRBJ2-7, is KAGVTQTPRYLIKTRGQQVTLSCSPISGHRSVSWYQQTPGQGLQFLFEYFSETQRNKGNFPGRFSGRQFSNSRSEMNVSTLELGDSALYLCASSLGTGPFEQYFGPGTRLTVT.

This sequence joins TRBV6-1 and TRBJ2-4; 10 nucleotides agree with TRBD2. Germline CDR1 and CDR2: MNHNS and SASEGT. CDR3 length equals 17 residues. Trimming cost V 1 base and J 12 bases; bases outside gene matches: 15. DNA for the CDR3: TGTGCCAGCAGTGAAGACGGGGGTAGCGGGGGGCCCGGGCGTCAGTACTTC. Its protein product is CASSEDGGSGGPGRQYF.

The CDR3 sequence: CASSQARAGGSYNEQFF. Written as DNA, the CDR3 is TGCGCCAGCAGCCAGGCTCGAGCGGGAGGGAGTTACAATGAGCAGTTCTTC. This chain links TRBV4-1 with TRBJ2-1; 10 bases are shared with TRBD2. Germline V lookup: CDR1 MGHRA, CDR2 YSYEKL. The V gene end was trimmed by 3 bases and the J gene end by 4 bases; junction bases not matched to a gene: 9. The CDR3 consists of 17 residues.

This clone was seen a single time. The chain carries TRBV4-1 and TRBJ2-7; 9 bases fit TRBD1. This CDR3 contains 15 residues. From germline, CDR1 is MGHRA and CDR2 YSYEKL. Trimming removed 4 bases from V and 3 bases from J; junction bases left unmatched: 7. Here the CDR3 DNA reads TGCGCCAGCAGCCGTCTGGCGGGACAGGGCTACGAGCAGTACTTC. This translates into CASSRLAGQGYEQYF.

A single count supports this clone. This sequence joins TRBV11-3 and TRBJ2-2, with no clear D. The length of the CDR3 is 12 residues. Germline V gene data show CDR1 as SGHNT and CDR2 as YENEEA. V shed 10 bases and J shed 5 bases, with 11 bases lying between them. CDR3 sequence (DNA): TGTGCCATCGATTGGGGTACCGGGGAGCTGTTTTTT. Amino acid sequence: CAIDWGTGELFF.

This clone appeared a single time. The gene calls are TRBV10-3 and TRBJ2-7; 8 nucleotides match TRBD1. CDR3 length: 14 amino acids. Per germline, CDR1 ENHRY and CDR2 SYGVKD. Trimming at V came to 6 bases and at J to 3 bases, leaving 7 bases not matched to a gene. For the CDR3, the DNA is TGTGCCATCAGCCCCGGACAGGGAAACTACGAGCAGTACTTC. Its protein product is CAISPGQGNYEQYF.

The rearrangement links TRBV19 to TRBJ2-7, with 8 bases that match TRBD1. Germline CDR1 and CDR2: LNHDA and SQIVND (reference sequence). CDR3 size: 16 residues. V lost 6 bases to trimming and J lost 1 base; unmatched junction nucleotides: 11. CDR3 residues: CASSSRGTGGSYEQYF. The CDR3 DNA sequence: TGTGCCAGTAGCTCCCGTGGGACAGGCGGATCCTACGAGCAGTACTTC.

This clone was seen only once. V gene TRBV18 combines with J gene TRBJ1-2; the D is unclear. CDR1 and CDR2 (germline): KGHSH, LQKENI. This CDR3 is 13 amino acids long. Between the trimmed V and J ends, which lost 1 base and 3 bases, there was a span of 6 bases. CDR3 amino acids: CASSPQFDYGYTF. The DNA for the CDR3 is TGTGCCAGCTCACCACAGTTTGACTATGGCTACACCTTC.

V and J are TRBV11-3 and TRBJ2-5; perhaps TRBD1 as D (6 bases). V was shortened by 5 bases and J by 3 bases, with 10 bases between the two germline ends. The length of the CDR3 is 13 residues. Looked up from germline, CDR1 is SGHNT and CDR2 is YENEEA. In DNA form, the CDR3 reads TGTGCCAGCAGCCTATCAGGGGAAGAGACCCAGTACTTC. Translation: CASSLSGEETQYF. Supplemented by reference TRBV11-3 and TRBJ2-5, the full variable domain reads EAGVVQSPRYKIIEKKQPVAFWCNPISGHNTLYWYLQNLGQGPELLIRYENEEAVDDSQLPKDRFSAERLKGVDSTLKIQPAELGDSAVYLCASSLSGEETQYFGPGTRLLVL.